The clone carrying this T cell receptor (beta chain) was observed a single time. No antigen is known for it. Produced via immunoSEQ multiplex PCR; TCRdb's table is partial and in-frame only. Among 45,000 to 75,000 clones listed, roughly 80% were seen once. The V gene's germline CDR1 is SGHTA and CDR2 FQGNSA. This CDR3 is built from 14 residues. V lost 1 base and J lost 4, with 8 bases in between. The data were obtained in a study of vaccination effects on CD4 cells after COVID-19. Cultured cells yielded isolated CD4+ T cells after 10 days. This receptor was taken from a human donor who received a COVID-19 vaccine. The sample here was CD4+ T cells from PBMCs cultured without peptide, taken before COVID-19 vaccination. The V gene is TRBV7-2, the J gene TRBJ1-3; D ambiguous. The CDR3 DNA reads TGTGCCAGCAGCTTAGGGCTAGGGGGAAACACCATATATTTT. Its protein product is CASSLGLGGNTIYF.